The rows below give T cell receptor beta chains drawn from one sample of a study of OX40 agonist ivuxolimab in advanced cancers. Clones were sequenced by immunoSEQ multiplex PCR, and TCRdb holds only the in-frame ones, with some missing. The repertoire consists of roughly 59,000 clones, with approximately 91% occurring once and the leading ten covering approximately 5.4%. Sequenced here: CD4+ or CD8+ T cells sorted from blood, sampled in a trial of the OX40 agonist ivuxolimab. The receptor source for this set is an adult with an advanced solid tumor such as melanoma, head and neck, liver or kidney cancer. CDR3s include the opening cysteine and the closing phenylalanine or tryptophan.

v_call: TRBV28
j_call: TRBJ2-7
cdr3_aa: CASSSPAYEQYF

v_call: TRBV19
j_call: TRBJ1-1
cdr3_aa: CASSDPGQARAFF

v_call: TRBV19
j_call: TRBJ2-7
cdr3_aa: CASSNIYEQYF

v_call: TRBV6-5
j_call: TRBJ2-1
cdr3_aa: CASSYSGGSTYNEQFF

v_call: TRBV18
j_call: TRBJ1-2
cdr3_aa: CASSPGAQEYGYTF

v_call: TRBV28
j_call: TRBJ1-4
cdr3_aa: CASSFGTRGLSTNEKLFF

v_call: TRBV28
j_call: TRBJ2-1
cdr3_aa: CASRKAEMYNEQFF

v_call: TRBV5-6
j_call: TRBJ1-1
cdr3_aa: CASSLEIGQLNTEAFF

v_call: TRBV9
j_call: TRBJ1-5
cdr3_aa: CASSVPGQGAQPQHF

v_call: TRBV11-2
j_call: TRBJ1-2
cdr3_aa: CASRGNQFNYGYTF

v_call: TRBV4-2
j_call: TRBJ1-1
cdr3_aa: CASSRIGAGQGASGTEAFF

v_call: TRBV6-5
j_call: TRBJ1-3
cdr3_aa: CASSYLRTGLTTIYF

v_call: TRBV19
j_call: TRBJ1-6
cdr3_aa: CASSIQYTPGTVYRHF

v_call: TRBV19
j_call: TRBJ1-5
cdr3_aa: CASSVTGISQPQHF

v_call: TRBV7-9
j_call: TRBJ2-1
cdr3_aa: CASSLVQGQGSNEQFF

v_call: TRBV5-5
j_call: TRBJ2-7
cdr3_aa: CASSPGGGTPFYEQYF

v_call: TRBV6-5
j_call: TRBJ2-2
cdr3_aa: CASSYLFASGELFF

v_call: TRBV19
j_call: TRBJ2-1
cdr3_aa: CASSIGTYNEQFF

v_call: TRBV28
j_call: TRBJ2-7
cdr3_aa: CASRTSVSYEQYF

v_call: TRBV28
j_call: TRBJ1-2
cdr3_aa: CASSLDERGYTF

v_call: TRBV6-1
j_call: TRBJ1-5
cdr3_aa: CASSTDRGNQPQHF

v_call: TRBV19
j_call: TRBJ1-4
cdr3_aa: CASSTVAGDNEKLFF

v_call: TRBV4-1
j_call: TRBJ2-5
cdr3_aa: CASSPSGQGVAETQYF

v_call: TRBV2
j_call: TRBJ1-6
cdr3_aa: CASSERQLDSYNSPLHF

v_call: TRBV5-1
j_call: TRBJ2-3
cdr3_aa: CASSYPSGATDTQYF

v_call: TRBV6-6
j_call: TRBJ1-1
cdr3_aa: CASSSPGRGAEAFF

v_call: TRBV18
j_call: TRBJ1-4
cdr3_aa: CASSPPVGVEKLFF

v_call: TRBV29-1
j_call: TRBJ1-2
cdr3_aa: CSVDGIGGYTF

v_call: TRBV7-2
j_call: TRBJ1-2
cdr3_aa: CASSEESQFYGYTF

v_call: TRBV7-2
j_call: TRBJ2-1
cdr3_aa: CASSSSGTGYYNEQFF

v_call: TRBV7-2
j_call: TRBJ2-5
cdr3_aa: CASSPTYSRGLPQETQYF

v_call: TRBV29-1
j_call: TRBJ2-7
cdr3_aa: CSVEELRGGEQYF

v_call: TRBV5-1
j_call: TRBJ2-1
cdr3_aa: CASSWSLNNEQFF

v_call: TRBV19
j_call: TRBJ2-2
cdr3_aa: CASLRTGYTGELFF